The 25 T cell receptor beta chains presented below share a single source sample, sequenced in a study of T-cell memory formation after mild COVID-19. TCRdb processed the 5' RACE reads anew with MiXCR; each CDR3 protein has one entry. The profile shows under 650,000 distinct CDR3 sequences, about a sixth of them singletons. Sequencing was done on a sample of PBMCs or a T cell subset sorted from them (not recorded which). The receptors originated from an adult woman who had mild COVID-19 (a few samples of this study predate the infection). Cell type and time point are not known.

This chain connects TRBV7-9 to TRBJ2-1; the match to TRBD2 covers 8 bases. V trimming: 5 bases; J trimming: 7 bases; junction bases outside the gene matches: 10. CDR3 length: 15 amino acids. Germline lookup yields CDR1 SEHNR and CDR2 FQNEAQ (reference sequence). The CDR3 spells CASSRGRAGANEQFF. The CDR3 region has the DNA TGTGCCAGCAGCCGGGGACGAGCGGGGGCAAATGAGCAGTTCTTC.

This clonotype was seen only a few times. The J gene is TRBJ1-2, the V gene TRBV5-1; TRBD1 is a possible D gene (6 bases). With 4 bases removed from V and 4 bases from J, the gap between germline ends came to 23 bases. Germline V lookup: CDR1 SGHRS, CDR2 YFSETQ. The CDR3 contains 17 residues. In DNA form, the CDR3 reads TGCGCCAGCAGCCCTAACCAGGGGCTGGGGCCGACCTATGGCTACACCTTC. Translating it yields CASSPNQGLGPTYGYTF.

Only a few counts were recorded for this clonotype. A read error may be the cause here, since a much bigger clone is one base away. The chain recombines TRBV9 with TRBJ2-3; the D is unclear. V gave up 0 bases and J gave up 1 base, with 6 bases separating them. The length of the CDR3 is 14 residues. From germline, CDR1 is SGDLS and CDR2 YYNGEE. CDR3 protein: CASSVGVRTDTQYF. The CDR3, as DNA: TGTGCCAGCAGCGTAGGGGTCCGCACAGATACGCAGTATTTT.

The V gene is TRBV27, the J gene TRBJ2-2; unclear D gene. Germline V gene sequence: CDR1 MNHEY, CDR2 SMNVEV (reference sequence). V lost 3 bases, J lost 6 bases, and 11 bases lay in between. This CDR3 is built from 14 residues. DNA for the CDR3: TGTGCCAGCAGTTTCCGCGACCCTGCCGGGGAGCTGTTTTTT. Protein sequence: CASSFRDPAGELFF.

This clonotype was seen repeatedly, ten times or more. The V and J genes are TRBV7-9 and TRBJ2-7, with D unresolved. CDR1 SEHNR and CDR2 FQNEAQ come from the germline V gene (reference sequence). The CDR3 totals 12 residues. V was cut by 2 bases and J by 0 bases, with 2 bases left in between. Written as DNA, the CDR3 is TGTGCCAGCAGCTTAAACTCCTACGAGCAGTACTTC. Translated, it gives CASSLNSYEQYF.

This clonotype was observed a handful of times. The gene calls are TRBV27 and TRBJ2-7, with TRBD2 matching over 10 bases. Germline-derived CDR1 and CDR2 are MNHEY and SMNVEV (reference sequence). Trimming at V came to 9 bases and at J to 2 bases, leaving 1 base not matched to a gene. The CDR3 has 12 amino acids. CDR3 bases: TGTGCCAGTAGCGGGGGGCCCTACGAGCAGTACTTC. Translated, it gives CASSGGPYEQYF.

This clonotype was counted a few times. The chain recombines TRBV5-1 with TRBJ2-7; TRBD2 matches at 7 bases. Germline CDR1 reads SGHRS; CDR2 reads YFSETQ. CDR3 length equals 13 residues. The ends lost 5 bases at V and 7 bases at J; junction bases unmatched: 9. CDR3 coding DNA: TGCGCCAGCAGTTCTAGCGGCTCGGGGGAGCAGTACTTC. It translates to CASSSSGSGEQYF.

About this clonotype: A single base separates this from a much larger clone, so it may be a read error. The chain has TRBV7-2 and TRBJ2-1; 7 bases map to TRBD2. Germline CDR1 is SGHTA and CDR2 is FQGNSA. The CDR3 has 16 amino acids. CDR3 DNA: TGTGCCAGCAGCTTGGGCGGGAGCCCCTCCTACACTGAGCAGTTCTTC. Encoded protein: CASSLGGSPSYTEQFF.

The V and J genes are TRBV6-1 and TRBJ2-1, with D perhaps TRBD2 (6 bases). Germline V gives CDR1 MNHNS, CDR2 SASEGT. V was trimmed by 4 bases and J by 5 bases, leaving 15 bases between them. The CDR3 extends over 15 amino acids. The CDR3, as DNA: TGTGCCAGCAGTGCCCGGGACTCCAGAAACAATGAGCAGTTCTTC. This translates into CASSARDSRNNEQFF.

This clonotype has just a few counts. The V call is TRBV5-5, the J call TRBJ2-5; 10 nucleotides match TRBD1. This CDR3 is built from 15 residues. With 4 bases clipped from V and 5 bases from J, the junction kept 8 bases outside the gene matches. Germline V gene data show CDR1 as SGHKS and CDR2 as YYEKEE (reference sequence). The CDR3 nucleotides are TGTGCCAGCAGCATCGAGACAGGGGGCATGGAGACCCAGTACTTC. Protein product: CASSIETGGMETQYF.

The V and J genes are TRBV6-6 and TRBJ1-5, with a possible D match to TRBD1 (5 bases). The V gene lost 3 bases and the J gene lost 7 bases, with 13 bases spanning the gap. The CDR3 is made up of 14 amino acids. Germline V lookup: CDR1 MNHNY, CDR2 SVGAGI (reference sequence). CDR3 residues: CASSYDQGMQPQHF. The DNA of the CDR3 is TGTGCCAGCAGTTATGATCAGGGAATGCAGCCCCAGCATTTT.

The CDR3: CASSFEASGRAGELFF. The DNA of the CDR3 is TGTGCCAGCAGCTTTGAGGCTAGCGGGAGGGCCGGGGAGCTGTTTTTT. The chain carries TRBV7-2 and TRBJ2-2, with TRBD2 matching 12 bases. Germline V gives CDR1 SGHTA, CDR2 FQGNSA. The CDR3 has 16 amino acids. V shed 3 bases, J shed 6 bases, and the junction held 5 bases outside the gene matches.

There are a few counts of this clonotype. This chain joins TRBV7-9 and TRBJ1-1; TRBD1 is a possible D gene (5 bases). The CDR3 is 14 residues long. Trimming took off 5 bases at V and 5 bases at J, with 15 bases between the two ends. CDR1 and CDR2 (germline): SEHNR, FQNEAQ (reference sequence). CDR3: CASSPRGRETEAFF. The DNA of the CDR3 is TGTGCCAGCAGCCCCCGGGGCAGGGAGACTGAAGCTTTCTTT.

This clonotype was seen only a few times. The CDR3 DNA reads as TGTGCCTGGAGTGTACGAGGGCAGGGAGGGGATACGCAGTATTTT. Its translation: CAWSVRGQGGDTQYF. J is TRBJ2-3 and V is TRBV30, with 7 positions matching TRBD2. Germline lookup yields CDR1 GTSNPN and CDR2 SVGIG (reference sequence). The CDR3 totals 15 residues. V lost 0 bases, J lost 6 bases, and 9 bases stayed unmatched.

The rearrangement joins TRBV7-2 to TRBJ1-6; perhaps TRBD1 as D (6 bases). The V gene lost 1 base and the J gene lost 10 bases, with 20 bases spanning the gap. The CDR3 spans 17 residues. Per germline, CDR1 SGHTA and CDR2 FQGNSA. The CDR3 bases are TGTGCCAGCAGCTTAGGGGCGGGGGCACACAATTTGTCACCCCTCCACTTT. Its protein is CASSLGAGAHNLSPLHF.

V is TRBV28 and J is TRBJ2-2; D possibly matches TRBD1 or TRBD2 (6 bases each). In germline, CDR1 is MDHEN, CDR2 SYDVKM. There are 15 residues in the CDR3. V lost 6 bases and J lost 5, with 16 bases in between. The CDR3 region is CASRNLQGRTGELFF. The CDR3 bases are TGTGCCAGCAGGAATCTTCAGGGGAGGACCGGGGAGCTGTTTTTT.

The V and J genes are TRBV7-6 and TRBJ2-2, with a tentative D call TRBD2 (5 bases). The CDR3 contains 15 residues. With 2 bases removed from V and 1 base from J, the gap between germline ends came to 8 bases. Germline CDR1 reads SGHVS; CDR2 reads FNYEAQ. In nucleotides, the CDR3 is TGTGCCAGCAGCTTACGGGGTGGGAACACCGGGGAGCTGTTTTTT. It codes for CASSLRGGNTGELFF. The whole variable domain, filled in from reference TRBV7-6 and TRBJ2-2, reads GAGVSQSPRYKVTKRGQDVALRCDPISGHVSLYWYRQALGQGPEFLTYFNYEAQQDKSGLPNDRFSAERPEGSISTLTIQRTEQRDSAMYRCASSLRGGNTGELFFGEGSRLTVL.

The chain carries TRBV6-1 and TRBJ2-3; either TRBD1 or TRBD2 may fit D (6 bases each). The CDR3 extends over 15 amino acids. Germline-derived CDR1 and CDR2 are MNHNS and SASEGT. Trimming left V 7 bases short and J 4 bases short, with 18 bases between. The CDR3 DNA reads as TGTGCCAGCACCGAAACAAGGGGGAGGCCAGATACGCAGTATTTT. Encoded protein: CASTETRGRPDTQYF.

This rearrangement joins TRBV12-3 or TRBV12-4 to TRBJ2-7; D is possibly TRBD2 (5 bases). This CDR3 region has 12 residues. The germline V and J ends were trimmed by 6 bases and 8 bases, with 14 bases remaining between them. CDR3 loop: CASSTTGSKQYF. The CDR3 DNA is TGTGCCAGCAGCACCACTGGGAGTAAGCAGTACTTC.

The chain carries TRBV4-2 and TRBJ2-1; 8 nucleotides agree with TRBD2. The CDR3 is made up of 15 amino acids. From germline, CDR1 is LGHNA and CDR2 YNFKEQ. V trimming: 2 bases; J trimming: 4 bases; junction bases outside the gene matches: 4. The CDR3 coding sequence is TGTGCCAGCAGCCAACTCGGGACTAGGTACAATGAGCAGTTCTTC. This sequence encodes CASSQLGTRYNEQFF.

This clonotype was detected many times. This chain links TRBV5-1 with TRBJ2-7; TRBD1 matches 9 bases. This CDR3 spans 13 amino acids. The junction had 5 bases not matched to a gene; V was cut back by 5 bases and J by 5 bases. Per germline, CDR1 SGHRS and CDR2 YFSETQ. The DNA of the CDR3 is TGCGCCAGCAGAAAGGACAGGGGCCACGAGCAGTACTTC. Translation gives CASRKDRGHEQYF.

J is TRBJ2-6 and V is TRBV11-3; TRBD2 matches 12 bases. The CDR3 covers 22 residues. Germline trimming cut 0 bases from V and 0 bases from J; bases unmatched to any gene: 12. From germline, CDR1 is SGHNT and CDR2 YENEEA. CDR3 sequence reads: CASSLDTPRRLAGVSGANVLTF. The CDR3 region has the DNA TGTGCCAGCAGCTTAGATACCCCCCGACGACTAGCGGGGGTCTCTGGGGCCAACGTCCTGACTTTC.

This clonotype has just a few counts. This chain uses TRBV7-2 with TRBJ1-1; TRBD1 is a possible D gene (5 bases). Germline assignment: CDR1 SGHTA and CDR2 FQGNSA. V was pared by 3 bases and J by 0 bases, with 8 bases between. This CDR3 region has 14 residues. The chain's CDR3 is CASSFDSLNTEAFF. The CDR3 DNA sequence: TGTGCCAGCAGCTTCGACAGTTTGAACACTGAAGCTTTCTTT.

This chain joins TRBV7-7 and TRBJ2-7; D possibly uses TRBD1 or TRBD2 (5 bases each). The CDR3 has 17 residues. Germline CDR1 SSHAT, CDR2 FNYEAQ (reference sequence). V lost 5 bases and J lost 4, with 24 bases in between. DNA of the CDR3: TGTGCCAGCAGCCCCCTCGGGGTGGGGCTCCTGGCATACGAGCAGTACTTC. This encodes CASSPLGVGLLAYEQYF.

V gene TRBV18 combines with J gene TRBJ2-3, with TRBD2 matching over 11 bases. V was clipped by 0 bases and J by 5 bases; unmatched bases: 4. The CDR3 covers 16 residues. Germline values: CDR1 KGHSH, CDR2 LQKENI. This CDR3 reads CASSPPLGLAVDTQYF. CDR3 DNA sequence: TGTGCCAGCTCACCACCCCTGGGACTAGCGGTAGATACGCAGTATTTT.